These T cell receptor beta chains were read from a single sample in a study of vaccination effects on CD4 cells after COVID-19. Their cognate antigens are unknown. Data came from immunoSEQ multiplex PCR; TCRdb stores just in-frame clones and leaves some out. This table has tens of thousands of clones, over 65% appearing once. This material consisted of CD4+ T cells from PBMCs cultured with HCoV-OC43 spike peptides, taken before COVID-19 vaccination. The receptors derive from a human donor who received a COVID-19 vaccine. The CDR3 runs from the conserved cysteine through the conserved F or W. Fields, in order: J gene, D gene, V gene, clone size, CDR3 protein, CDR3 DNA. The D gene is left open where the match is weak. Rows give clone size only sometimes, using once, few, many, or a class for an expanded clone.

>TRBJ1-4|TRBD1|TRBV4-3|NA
CASSHWDRGLTNEKLFF
TGCGCCAGCAGCCATTGGGACAGGGGATTAACTAATGAAAAACTGTTTTTT
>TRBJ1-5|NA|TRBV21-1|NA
CASSKDLDPYPANQPQHF
TGTGCCAGCAGCAAAGATTTAGACCCCTACCCTGCTAATCAGCCCCAGCATTTT
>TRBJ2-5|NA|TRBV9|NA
CASSARVGETQYF
TGTGCCAGCAGCGCCCGGGTGGGAGAGACCCAGTACTTC
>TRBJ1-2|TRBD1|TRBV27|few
CASSRRGVTGGSNYGYTF
TGTGCCAGCAGTCGGAGGGGTGTCACAGGGGGCTCAAACTATGGCTACACCTTC
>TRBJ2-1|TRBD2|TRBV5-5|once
CASSFSGGANEQFF
TGTGCCAGCAGCTTTAGCGGGGGGGCCAATGAGCAGTTCTTC
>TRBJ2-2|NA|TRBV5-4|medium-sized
CASSLGLQGNTGELFF
TGTGCCAGCAGCTTGGGATTACAGGGGAACACCGGGGAGCTGTTTTTT
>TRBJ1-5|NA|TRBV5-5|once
CASSVTASQPQHF
TGTGCCAGCAGCGTAACAGCGAGCCAGCCCCAGCATTTT
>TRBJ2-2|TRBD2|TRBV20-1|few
CSASRGGTGELFF
TGCAGTGCTAGTCGGGGGGGGACCGGGGAGCTGTTTTTT
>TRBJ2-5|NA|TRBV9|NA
CASSVRAGPQETQYF
TGTGCCAGCAGCGTCCGTGCAGGCCCTCAAGAGACCCAGTACTTC
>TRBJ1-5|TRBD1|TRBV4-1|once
CASSQSLPGTVSNQPQHF
TGCGCCAGCAGCCAAAGTTTACCCGGGACAGTTAGCAATCAGCCCCAGCATTTT
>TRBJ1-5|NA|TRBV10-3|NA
CAISDFAGYGNQPQHF
TGTGCCATCAGTGACTTTGCGGGGTACGGCAATCAGCCCCAGCATTTT
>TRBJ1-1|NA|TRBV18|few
CASSRIGANTEAFF
TGTGCCAGCTCACGGATAGGGGCGAACACTGAAGCTTTCTTT
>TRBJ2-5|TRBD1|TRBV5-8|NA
CASSEGQGVRETQYF
TGTGCCAGCAGCGAAGGACAGGGGGTCAGGGAGACCCAGTACTTC
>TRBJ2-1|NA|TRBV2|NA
CASSDQSSYNEQFF
TGTGCCAGCAGTGACCAGAGCTCCTACAATGAGCAGTTCTTC
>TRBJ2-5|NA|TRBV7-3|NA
CASSLTPASQETQYF
TGTGCCAGCAGCTTAACTCCGGCGAGCCAAGAGACCCAGTACTTC
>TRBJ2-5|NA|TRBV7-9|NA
CASSLGLGGYQETQYF
TGTGCCAGCAGCTTAGGTCTGGGGGGTTACCAAGAGACCCAGTACTTC
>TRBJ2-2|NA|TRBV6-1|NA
CASSDWGHANTGELFF
TGTGCCAGCAGTGATTGGGGGCATGCGAACACCGGGGAGCTGTTTTTT
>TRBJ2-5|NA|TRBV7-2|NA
CASSLDPQGTQYF
TGTGCCAGCAGCCTAGACCCCCAGGGGACCCAGTACTTC
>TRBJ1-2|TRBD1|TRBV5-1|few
CASSDQGQGFYGYTF
TGCGCCAGCAGCGACCAGGGACAGGGGTTCTATGGCTACACCTTC
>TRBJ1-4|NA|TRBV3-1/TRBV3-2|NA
CASSRDATNEKLFF
TGTGCCAGCAGCCGAGACGCAACTAATGAAAAACTGTTTTTT
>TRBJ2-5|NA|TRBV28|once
CASSSGSGLGVWETQYF
TGTGCCAGCAGTTCAGGGTCGGGTCTCGGTGTGTGGGAGACCCAGTACTTC
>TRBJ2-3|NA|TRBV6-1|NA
CASSDRGWDTQYF
TGTGCCAGCAGTGACAGGGGATGGGATACGCAGTATTTT
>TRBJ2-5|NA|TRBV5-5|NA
CASSLAQGQETQYF
TGTGCCAGCAGCTTAGCCCAGGGGCAAGAGACCCAGTACTTC
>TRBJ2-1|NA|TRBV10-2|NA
CASSLGTYNEQFF
TGCGCCAGCAGCCTCGGGACTTACAATGAGCAGTTCTTC
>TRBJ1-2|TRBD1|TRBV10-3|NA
CAISEEGQGAGGYTF
TGTGCCATCAGTGAGGAGGGACAGGGGGCAGGTGGCTACACCTTC
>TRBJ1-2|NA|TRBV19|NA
CASSIRDTFYGYTF
TGTGCCAGTAGTATAAGGGACACCTTCTATGGCTACACCTTC
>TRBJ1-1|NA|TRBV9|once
CASSEGRMNTEAFF
TGTGCCAGCAGCGAGGGGAGGATGAACACTGAAGCTTTCTTT
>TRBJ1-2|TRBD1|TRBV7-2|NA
CASSYPGQGVSGGYTF
TGTGCCAGCAGTTACCCGGGACAGGGTGTTTCGGGTGGCTACACCTTC
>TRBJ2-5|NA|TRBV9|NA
CASSVEGPPAKTQYF
TGTGCCAGCAGCGTAGAAGGTCCACCCGCCAAGACCCAGTACTTC
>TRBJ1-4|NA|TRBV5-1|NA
CASSLGPGGEKLFF
TGCGCCAGCAGCTTAGGGCCGGGCGGTGAAAAACTGTTTTTT
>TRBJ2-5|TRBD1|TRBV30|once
CAGMDRVATQYF
TGTGCCGGAATGGACAGGGTAGCGACCCAGTACTTC
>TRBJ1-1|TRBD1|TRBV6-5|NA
CASTHGRGRDEAFF
TGTGCCAGCACACACGGCAGGGGGCGCGATGAAGCTTTCTTT
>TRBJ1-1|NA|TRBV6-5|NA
CASRPQGSYTEAFF
TGTGCCAGTCGTCCGCAGGGCAGCTATACTGAAGCTTTCTTT
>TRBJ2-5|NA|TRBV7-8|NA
CASSFTEVQETQYF
TGTGCCAGCAGCTTTACAGAAGTCCAAGAGACCCAGTACTTC
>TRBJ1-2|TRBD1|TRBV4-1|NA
CASSQEMGQRVYGYTF
TGCGCCAGCAGCCAAGAGATGGGACAGAGGGTCTATGGCTACACCTTC
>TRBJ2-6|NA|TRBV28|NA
CASSRQAPPGTNVLTF
TGTGCCAGCAGTCGACAGGCGCCACCCGGAACCAACGTCCTGACTTTC
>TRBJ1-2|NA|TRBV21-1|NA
CASRTTGNYGYTF
TGTGCCAGCAGGACCACAGGGAACTATGGCTACACCTTC
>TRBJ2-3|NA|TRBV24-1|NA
CATSDMDSSKVGTDTQYF
TGTGCCACCAGTGACATGGACAGCTCGAAGGTGGGCACAGATACGCAGTATTTT